The clone carrying this TCR beta chain was observed a handful of times. The antigen is not known. An Oncomine TCR Beta short-read assay was used to sequence the DNA from cultured CD4+ T cells. TCRdb independently ran MiXCR on the PCR reads; one entry per CDR3 protein. Among approximately 21,000 distinct CDR3 sequences listed, approximately 50% were seen once. The record originates from a study of vaccination and CD4 T cells after COVID-19. Overall study: Participants got two doses of BNT162b2 or mRNA-1273 vaccine. Cells were stimulated with overlapping spike peptides from SARS-CoV-2, HCoV-NL63, HCoV-OC43 and HCoV-229E.

The ends were cut back, 1 base at V and 8 bases at J, with 20 bases in the middle. This CDR3 contains 16 residues. Per the germline V gene, CDR1 is MNHEY and CDR2 is SVGAGI. Documented treatment: approximately nine-day PBMC culture with coronavirus spike peptide pools or control peptides (ViraFEST assay). Expanded clonotypes were found by TCR sequencing after peptide-pool stimulation (ViraFEST). The sequenced material came from CD4+ T cells from blood, cultured in vitro. The chain employs TRBV6-5 and TRBJ1-1, with D possibly being TRBD1 (6 bases). The receptor was isolated from a human donor who had recovered from COVID-19. The CDR3 region is CASSYFGTTASSEAFF. Written as DNA, the CDR3 is TGTGCCAGCAGTTACTTTGGGACAACGGCTAGTTCGGAAGCTTTCTTT.